The source of this TCR beta chain is a study of blood T cells in healthy people across ages. Germline CDR1 and CDR2: DFQATT and SNEGSKA (reference sequence). With 1 base clipped from V and 9 bases from J, the junction kept 7 bases outside the gene matches. The CDR3 has 14 residues. This clonotype was observed a few times. A J-beta primer mix and a sample-barcoded 5' primer were used in a second PCR of about 6 to 12 cycles. TCRdb processed the 5' RACE reads anew with MiXCR; each CDR3 protein has one entry. The table has more than 1 million distinct CDR3 sequences, under 55% seen once. The specimen sequenced was blood. This clonotype originated in a woman in her sixties or seventies in good health. This chain links TRBV20-1 with TRBJ2-1; 9 bases are shared with TRBD2. DNA of the CDR3: TGCAGTGCTAGAGGGACTAGCGCGCGTACTGAGCAGTTCTTC. This encodes CSARGTSARTEQFF.